The sequence of this T cell receptor (beta chain) was determined in a study of blood T cell repertoires in COVID-19. In the study overall: Acute-phase and convalescent COVID-19 samples originated in the United States, Italy and Spain. T cells, B-cell-depleted T cells, or PBMCs supplied cDNA or gDNA.

As processed by the authors: Amplification of reference gene primers provided the estimated nucleated cell counts. Some clones are missing from TCRdb's copy, which holds only in-frame ones; the method was immunoSEQ multiplex PCR. For V, J and clone size, that table is used; D and trimming come from the DNA. The sample holds tens of thousands of clones; about 88% are singletons and the top ten take more than 5%. This CDR3 is built from 16 residues. Germline V CDR1 and CDR2: KGHDR, SFDVKD. Trimming removed 2 bases from V and 3 bases from J; junction bases left unmatched: 6. Material: peripheral blood. This clonotype originated in a man in his forties with active COVID-19. The chain recombines TRBV24-1 with TRBJ1-5; TRBD1 matches at 7 bases. CDR3 amino acids: CATSDSMGQINQPQHF. The CDR3 DNA sequence: TGTGCCACCAGTGATTCGATGGGACAGATCAATCAGCCCCAGCATTTT.